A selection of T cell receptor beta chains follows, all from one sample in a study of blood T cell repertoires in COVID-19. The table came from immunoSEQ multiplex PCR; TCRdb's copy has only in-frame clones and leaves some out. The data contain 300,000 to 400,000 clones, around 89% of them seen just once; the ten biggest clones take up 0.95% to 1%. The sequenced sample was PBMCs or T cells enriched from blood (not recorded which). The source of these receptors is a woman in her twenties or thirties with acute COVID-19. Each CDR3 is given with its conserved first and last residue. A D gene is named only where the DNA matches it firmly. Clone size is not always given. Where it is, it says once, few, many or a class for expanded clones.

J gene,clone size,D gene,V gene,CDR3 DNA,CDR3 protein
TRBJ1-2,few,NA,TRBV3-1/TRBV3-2,TGTGCCAGCAGCCAGGGGCAGGGATTAGGCTACACCTTC,CASSQGQGLGYTF
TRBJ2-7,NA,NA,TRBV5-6,TGTGCCAGCAGCTGGGGCCGAAACACCTACGAGCAGTACTTC,CASSWGRNTYEQYF
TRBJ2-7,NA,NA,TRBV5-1,TGCGCCAGCAGCTGGACTTACGGGTCGCCCTACGAGCAGTACTTC,CASSWTYGSPYEQYF
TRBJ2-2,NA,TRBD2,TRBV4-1,TGCGCCAGCAGTAAAGACGGGACTAGCGGGTTAGGGGAGCTGTTTTTT,CASSKDGTSGLGELFF
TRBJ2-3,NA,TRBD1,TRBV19,TGTGCCAGTAGAGGACGACAGGGGGCAGAGACAGATACGCAGTATTTT,CASRGRQGAETDTQYF
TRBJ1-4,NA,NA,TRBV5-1,TGCGCCAGCAGCTTGGATGCAGGATATAATGAAAAACTGTTTTTT,CASSLDAGYNEKLFF
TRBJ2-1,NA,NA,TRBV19,TGTGCCAGTAGTATGTCCCCCGTTGAGCAGTTCTTC,CASSMSPVEQFF
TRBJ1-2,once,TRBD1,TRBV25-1,TGTGCCAGCAGTGAATTCCAGGGGGCTTCTGCTAGTGGTGGCTACACCTTC,CASSEFQGASASGGYTF
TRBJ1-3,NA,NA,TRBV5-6,TGTGCCAGCAGCTTGGAGGGGGGGCTTGGAAACACCATATATTTT,CASSLEGGLGNTIYF
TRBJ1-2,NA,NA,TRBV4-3,TGCGCCAGCAGCCATTCTCGACCCGGGGTGTACTATGGCTACACCTTC,CASSHSRPGVYYGYTF
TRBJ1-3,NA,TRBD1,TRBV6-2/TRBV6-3,TGTGCCAGCAGTTATCGGCAGGGGGAAGAAGAAACCATATATTTT,CASSYRQGEEETIYF
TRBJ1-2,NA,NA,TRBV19,TGTGCCAGTAATGGGTTGGTAGGGGCAAGGTATTCGTATGGCTACACCTTC,CASNGLVGARYSYGYTF
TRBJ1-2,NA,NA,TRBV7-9,TGTGCCAGCAGCTCGACAGAGGACTATGGCTACACCTTC,CASSSTEDYGYTF
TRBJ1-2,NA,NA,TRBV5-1,TGCGCCAGCAGCTCCCAGACTGATAACTATGGCTACACCTTC,CASSSQTDNYGYTF
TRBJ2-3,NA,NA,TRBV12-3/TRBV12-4,TGTGCCAGCAGTTTCCAGAGCACAGATACGCAGTATTTT,CASSFQSTDTQYF
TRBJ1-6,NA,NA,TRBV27,TGTGCCAGCAGTTTACCAATACAGGTACCGAGCCACTTT,CASSLPIQVPSHF
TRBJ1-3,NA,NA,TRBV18,TGTGCCAGCTCACGCGGGACGGACTCTGGAAACACCATATATTTT,CASSRGTDSGNTIYF
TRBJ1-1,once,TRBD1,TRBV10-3,TGTGCCACCCACCTGACAGGGGGGAACACTGAAGCTTTCTTT,CATHLTGGNTEAFF
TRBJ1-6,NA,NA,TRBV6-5,TGTGCCAGCAGCAGGGTCCAGTCCTATAATTCACCCCTCCACTTT,CASSRVQSYNSPLHF
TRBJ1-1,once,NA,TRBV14,TGTGCCAGCAGCCACCTTTACGGGGGAGGGCCTACTGAAGCTTTCTTT,CASSHLYGGGPTEAFF
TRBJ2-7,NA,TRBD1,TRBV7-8,TGTGCCAGCAGCGTCTACAGGGGGCTACTCTACGAGCAGTACTTC,CASSVYRGLLYEQYF
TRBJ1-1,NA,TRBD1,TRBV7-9,TGTGCCAGCAGCCGAGCAGGGGGCGCGGCAGGGGTTTTCTTT,CASSRAGGAAGVFF
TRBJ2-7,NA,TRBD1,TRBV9,TGTGCCAGCAGCCCCTCGACAGGGACCTTCTACGAGCAGTACTTC,CASSPSTGTFYEQYF
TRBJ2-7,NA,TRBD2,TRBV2,TGTGCCAGCAGTGAGATCGGGGGGATCTCCTACGAGCAGTACTTC,CASSEIGGISYEQYF
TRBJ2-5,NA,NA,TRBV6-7,TGTGCCAGCAGTTTAACGGGGAACCACCTACAAGAGACCCAGTACTTC,CASSLTGNHLQETQYF
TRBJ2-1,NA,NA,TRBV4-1,TGCGCCAGCAGCCAAGTGGCCCCCAATGAGCAGTTCTTC,CASSQVAPNEQFF
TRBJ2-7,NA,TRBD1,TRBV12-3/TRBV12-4,TGTGCCAGCAGTCACGACAGGGCGGGCGAGCAGTACTTC,CASSHDRAGEQYF
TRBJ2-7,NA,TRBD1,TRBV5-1,TGCGCCAGCAGCTTGGATAACAGGGGATACGAGCAGTACTTC,CASSLDNRGYEQYF
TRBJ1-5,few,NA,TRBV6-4,TGTGCCGGCCTTAGCCGGGTTGGACAGCCCCAGCATTTT,CAGLSRVGQPQHF
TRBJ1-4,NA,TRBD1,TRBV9,TGTGCCAGCAGCGATTTGGGGACAGGCTCTGAAAAACTGTTTTTT,CASSDLGTGSEKLFF
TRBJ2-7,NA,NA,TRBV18,TGTGCCAGCTCACCAGTGTTTACCTACGAGCAGTACTTC,CASSPVFTYEQYF